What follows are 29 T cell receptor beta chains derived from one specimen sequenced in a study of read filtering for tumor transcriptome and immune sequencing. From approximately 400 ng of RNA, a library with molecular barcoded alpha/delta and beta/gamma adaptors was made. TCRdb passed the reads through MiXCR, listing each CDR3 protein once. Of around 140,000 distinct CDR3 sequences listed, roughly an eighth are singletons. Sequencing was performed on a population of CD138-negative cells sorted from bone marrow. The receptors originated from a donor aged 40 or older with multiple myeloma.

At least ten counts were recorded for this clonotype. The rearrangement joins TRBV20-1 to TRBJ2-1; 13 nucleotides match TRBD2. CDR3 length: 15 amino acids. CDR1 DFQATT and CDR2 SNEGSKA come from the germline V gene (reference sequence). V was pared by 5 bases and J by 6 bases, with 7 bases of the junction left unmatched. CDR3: CSAEGTSGAVNEQFF. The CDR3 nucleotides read TGCAGTGCTGAGGGGACTAGCGGGGCCGTCAATGAGCAGTTCTTC.

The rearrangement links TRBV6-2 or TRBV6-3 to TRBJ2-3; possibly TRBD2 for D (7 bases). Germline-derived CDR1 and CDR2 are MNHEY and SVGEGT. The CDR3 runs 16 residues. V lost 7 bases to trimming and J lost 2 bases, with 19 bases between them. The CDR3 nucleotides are TGTGCCAGCATCGATACAGGGAGGGACGACACAGATACGCAGTATTTT. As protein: CASIDTGRDDTDTQYF.

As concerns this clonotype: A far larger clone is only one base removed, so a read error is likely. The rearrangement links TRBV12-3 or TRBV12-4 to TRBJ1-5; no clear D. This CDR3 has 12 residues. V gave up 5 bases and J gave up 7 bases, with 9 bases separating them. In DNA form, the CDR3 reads TGTGCCAGCAGTAAATCCGGCCAGCCCCAGCATTTT. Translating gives CASSKSGQPQHF.

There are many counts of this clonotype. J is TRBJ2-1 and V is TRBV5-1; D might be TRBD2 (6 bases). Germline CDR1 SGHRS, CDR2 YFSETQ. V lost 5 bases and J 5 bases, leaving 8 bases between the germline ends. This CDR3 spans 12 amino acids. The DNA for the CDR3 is TGCGCCAGCAGGACTAGTAACAATGAGCAGTTCTTC. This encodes CASRTSNNEQFF.

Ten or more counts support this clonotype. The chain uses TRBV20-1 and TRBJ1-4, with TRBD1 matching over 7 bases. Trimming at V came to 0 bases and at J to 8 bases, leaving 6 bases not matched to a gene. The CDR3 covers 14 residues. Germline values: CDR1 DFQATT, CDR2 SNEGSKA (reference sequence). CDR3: CSARDRGTAEKLFF. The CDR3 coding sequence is TGCAGTGCTAGAGATCGGGGGACAGCGGAAAAACTGTTTTTT.

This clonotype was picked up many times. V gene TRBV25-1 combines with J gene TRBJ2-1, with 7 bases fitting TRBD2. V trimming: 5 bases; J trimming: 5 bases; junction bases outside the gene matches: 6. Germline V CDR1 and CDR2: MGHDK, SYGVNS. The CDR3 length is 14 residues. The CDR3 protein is CASSSTSKNNEQFF. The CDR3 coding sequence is TGTGCCAGCAGTTCGACTAGCAAGAACAATGAGCAGTTCTTC.

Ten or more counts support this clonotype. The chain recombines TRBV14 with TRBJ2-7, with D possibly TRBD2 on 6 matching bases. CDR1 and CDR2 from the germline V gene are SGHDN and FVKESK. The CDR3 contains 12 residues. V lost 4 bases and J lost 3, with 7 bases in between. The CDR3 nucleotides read TGTGCCAGCAGCCTGACTAGCTACGAGCAGTACTTC. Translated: CASSLTSYEQYF.

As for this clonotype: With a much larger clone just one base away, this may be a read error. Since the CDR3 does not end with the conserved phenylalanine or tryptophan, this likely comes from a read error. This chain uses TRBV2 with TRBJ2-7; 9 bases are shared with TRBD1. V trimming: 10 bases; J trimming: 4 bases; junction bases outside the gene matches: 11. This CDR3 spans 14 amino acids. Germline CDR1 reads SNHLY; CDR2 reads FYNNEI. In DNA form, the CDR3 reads TGTGCCACCCTCGCACAGGGGGCGTCTTACGAGCAGTACCTC. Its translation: CATLAQGASYEQYL.

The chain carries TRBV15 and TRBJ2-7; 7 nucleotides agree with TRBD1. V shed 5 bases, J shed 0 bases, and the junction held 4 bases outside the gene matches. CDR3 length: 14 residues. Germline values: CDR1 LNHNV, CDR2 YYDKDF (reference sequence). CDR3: CATSRRQGSYEQYF. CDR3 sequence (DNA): TGTGCCACCAGCCGAAGACAGGGCTCCTACGAGCAGTACTTC.

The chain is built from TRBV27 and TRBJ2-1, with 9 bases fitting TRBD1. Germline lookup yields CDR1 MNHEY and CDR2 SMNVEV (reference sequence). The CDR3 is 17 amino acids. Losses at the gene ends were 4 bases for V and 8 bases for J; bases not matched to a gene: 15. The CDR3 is CASSSETGTGYTHEQFF. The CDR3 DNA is TGTGCCAGCAGTTCTGAGACCGGGACAGGGTATACACATGAGCAGTTCTTC.

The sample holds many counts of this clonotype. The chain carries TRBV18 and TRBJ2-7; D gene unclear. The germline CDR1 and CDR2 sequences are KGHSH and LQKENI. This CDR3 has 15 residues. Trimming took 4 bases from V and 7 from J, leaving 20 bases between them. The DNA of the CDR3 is TGTGCCAGCTCACGTCTAAGTGAAGGGCCAGGTGAGCAGTACTTC. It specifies CASSRLSEGPGEQYF.

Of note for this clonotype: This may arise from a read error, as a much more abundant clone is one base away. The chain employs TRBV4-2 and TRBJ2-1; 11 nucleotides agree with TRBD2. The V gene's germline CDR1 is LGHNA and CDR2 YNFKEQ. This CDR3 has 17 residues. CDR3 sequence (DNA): TGTGCCAGCAGCCAAGTCTCTAGCGGGAGGACCTACAATGAGCGGTTCTTC. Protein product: CASSQVSSGRTYNERFF.

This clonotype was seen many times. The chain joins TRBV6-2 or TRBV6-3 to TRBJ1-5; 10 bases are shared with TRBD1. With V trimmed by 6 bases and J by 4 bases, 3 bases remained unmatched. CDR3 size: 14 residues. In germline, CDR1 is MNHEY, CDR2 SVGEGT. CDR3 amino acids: CASSRTGGNQPQHF. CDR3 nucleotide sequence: TGTGCCAGCAGCCGGACAGGGGGAAATCAGCCCCAGCATTTT.

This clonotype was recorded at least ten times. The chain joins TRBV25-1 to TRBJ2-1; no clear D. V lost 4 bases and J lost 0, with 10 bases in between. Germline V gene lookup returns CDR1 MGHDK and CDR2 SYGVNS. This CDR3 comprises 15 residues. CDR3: CASSGKRGSYNEQFF. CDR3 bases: TGTGCCAGCAGTGGAAAGAGAGGCTCCTACAATGAGCAGTTCTTC.

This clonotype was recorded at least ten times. DNA of the CDR3: TGTGCCACCAGCGAAGGGGCCGGGGGGAATCAGCCCCAGCATTTT. It specifies CATSEGAGGNQPQHF. The chain employs TRBV15 and TRBJ1-5; a weak D match, TRBD1 (5 bases). The CDR3 is 15 amino acids. The germline V and J ends were trimmed by 5 bases and 4 bases, with 15 bases remaining between them. Per germline, CDR1 LNHNV and CDR2 YYDKDF (reference sequence).

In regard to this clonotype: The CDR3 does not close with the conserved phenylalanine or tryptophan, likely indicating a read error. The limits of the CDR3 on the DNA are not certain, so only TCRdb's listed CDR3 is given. The CDR3 spells CASRVADSSYNERFL. The rearrangement joins TRBV2 to TRBJ2-1. The germline gives CDR1 SNHLY, CDR2 FYNNEI. The CDR3 is 15 residues long, ends included.

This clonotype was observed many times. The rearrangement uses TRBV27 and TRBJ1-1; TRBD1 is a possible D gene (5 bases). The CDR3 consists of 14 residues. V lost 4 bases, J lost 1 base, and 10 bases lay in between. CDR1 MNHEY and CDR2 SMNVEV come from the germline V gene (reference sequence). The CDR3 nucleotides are TGTGCCAGCAGTTCACTCACAGGGAACACTGAAGCTTTCTTT. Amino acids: CASSSLTGNTEAFF.

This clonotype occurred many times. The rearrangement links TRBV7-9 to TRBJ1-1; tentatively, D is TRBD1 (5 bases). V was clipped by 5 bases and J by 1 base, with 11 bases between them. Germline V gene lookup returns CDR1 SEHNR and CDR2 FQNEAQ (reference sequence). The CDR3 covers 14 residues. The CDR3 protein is CASSEQARNTEAFF. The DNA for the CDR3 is TGTGCCAGCAGCGAACAGGCAAGGAACACTGAAGCTTTCTTT.

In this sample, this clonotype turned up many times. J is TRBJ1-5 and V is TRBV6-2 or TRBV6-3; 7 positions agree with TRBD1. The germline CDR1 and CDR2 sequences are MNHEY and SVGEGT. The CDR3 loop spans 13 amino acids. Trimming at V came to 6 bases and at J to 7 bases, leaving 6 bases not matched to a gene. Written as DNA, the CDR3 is TGTGCCAGCAGACGACAGGGTCTACAGCCCCAGCATTTT. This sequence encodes CASRRQGLQPQHF.

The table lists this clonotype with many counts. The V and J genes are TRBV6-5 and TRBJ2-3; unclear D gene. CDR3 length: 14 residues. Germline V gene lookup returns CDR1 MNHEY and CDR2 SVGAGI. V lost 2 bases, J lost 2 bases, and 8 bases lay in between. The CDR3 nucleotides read TGTGCCAGCAGTTACCGTAGCCCCACAGATACGCAGTATTTT. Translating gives CASSYRSPTDTQYF.

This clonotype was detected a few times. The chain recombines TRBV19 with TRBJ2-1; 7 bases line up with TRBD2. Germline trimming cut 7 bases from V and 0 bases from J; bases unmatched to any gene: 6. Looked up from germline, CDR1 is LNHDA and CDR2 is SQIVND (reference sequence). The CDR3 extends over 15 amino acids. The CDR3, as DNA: TGTGCCAGTATTCAAAGCGGGGACTCCTACAATGAGCAGTTCTTC. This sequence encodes CASIQSGDSYNEQFF.

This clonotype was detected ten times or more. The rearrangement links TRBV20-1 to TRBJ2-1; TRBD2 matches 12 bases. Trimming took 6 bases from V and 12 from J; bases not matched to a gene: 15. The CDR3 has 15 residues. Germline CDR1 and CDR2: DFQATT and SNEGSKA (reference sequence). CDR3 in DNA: TGCAGTGCCGGGGAGGGGCTAGCGGGAGGGGGTCGGCAGTTCTTC. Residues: CSAGEGLAGGGRQFF.

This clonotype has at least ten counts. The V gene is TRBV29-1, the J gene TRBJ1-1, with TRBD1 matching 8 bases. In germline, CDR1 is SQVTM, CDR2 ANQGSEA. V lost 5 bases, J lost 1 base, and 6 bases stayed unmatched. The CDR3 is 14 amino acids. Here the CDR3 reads CSVQTDRGNTEAFF. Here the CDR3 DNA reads TGCAGCGTTCAAACTGACAGGGGGAACACTGAAGCTTTCTTT.

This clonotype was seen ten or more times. In DNA form, the CDR3 reads TGTGCCAGCTCAACATCCGGGACCCAGTACTTC. Protein product: CASSTSGTQYF. The chain recombines TRBV6-6 with TRBJ2-5; D gene uncertain. This CDR3 has 11 amino acids. The germline V and J ends were trimmed by 8 bases and 7 bases, with 11 bases remaining between them. CDR1 and CDR2 (germline): MNHNY, SVGAGI (reference sequence).

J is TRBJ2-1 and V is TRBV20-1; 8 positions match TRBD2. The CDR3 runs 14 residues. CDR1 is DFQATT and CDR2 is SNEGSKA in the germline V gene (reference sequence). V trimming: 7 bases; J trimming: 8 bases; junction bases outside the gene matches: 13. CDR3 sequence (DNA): TGCAGTGTAATAGCGGGACTCCGTGGCGATGAGCAGTTCTTC. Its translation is CSVIAGLRGDEQFF.

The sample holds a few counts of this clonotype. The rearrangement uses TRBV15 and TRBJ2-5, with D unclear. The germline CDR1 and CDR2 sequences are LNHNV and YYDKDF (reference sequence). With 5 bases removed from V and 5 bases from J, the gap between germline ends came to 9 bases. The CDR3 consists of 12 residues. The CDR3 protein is CATSLARETQYF. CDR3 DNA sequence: TGTGCCACCAGCCTGGCTAGGGAGACCCAGTACTTC.

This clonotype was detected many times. The CDR3 region is CAINAGLAISYEQYF. The CDR3 DNA reads as TGTGCCATCAACGCTGGACTAGCGATCTCCTACGAGCAGTACTTC. The rearrangement joins TRBV10-3 to TRBJ2-7, with 9 bases fitting TRBD2. The CDR3 length is 15 residues. Germline V gene sequence: CDR1 ENHRY, CDR2 SYGVKD. With V trimmed by 7 bases and J by 0 bases, 7 bases remained unmatched.

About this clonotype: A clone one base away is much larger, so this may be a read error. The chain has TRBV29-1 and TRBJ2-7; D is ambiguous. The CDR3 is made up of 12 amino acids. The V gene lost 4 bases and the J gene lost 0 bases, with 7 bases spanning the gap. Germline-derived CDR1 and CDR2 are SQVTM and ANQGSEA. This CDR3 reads CSVAPTSYEQYF. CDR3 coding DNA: TGCAGCGTTGCCCCCACCTCCTACGAGCAGTACTTC.

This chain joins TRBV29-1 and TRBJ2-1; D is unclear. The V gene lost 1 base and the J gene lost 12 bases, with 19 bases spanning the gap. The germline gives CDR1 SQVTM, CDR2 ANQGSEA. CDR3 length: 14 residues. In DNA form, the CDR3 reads TGCAGCGTTGAAGCCGGAAGGGCTGGTAGTGGGCAGTTCTTC. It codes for CSVEAGRAGSGQFF.